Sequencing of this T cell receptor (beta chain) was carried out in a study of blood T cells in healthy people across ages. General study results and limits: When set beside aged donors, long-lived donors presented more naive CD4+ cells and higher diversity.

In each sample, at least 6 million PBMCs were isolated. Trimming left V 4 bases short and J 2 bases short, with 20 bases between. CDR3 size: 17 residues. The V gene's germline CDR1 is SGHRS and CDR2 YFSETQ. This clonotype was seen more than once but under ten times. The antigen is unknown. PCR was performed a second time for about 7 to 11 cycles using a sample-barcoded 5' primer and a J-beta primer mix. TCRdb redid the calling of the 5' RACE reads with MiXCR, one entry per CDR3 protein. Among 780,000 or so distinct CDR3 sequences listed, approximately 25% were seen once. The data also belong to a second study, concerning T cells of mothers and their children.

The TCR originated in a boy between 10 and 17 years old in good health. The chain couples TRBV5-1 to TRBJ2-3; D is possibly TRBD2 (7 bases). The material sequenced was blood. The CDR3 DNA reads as TGCGCCAGCAGCCCAACTGGGCGGGGGCCAACCACAGATACGCAGTATTTT. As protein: CASSPTGRGPTTDTQYF.